The 3 T cell receptor beta chains below all came from one sample that was sequenced in a study of response to subunit inactivated influenza vaccine. TCRdb reprocessed the RT-PCR reads with MiXCR, giving one entry per CDR3 protein. The sample consists of hundreds of thousands of distinct CDR3 sequences, about 15% of them appearing once. The specimen was PBMCs from blood, collected 14 to 15 days before vaccination. The receptor set was obtained from a man between 50 and 59 years old who received an inactivated influenza vaccine.

This clonotype came up many times. The gene calls are TRBV6-6 and TRBJ1-2; maybe TRBD1 (5 bases). The V gene's germline CDR1 is MNHNY and CDR2 SVGAGI (reference sequence). V was shortened by 5 bases and J by 4 bases, with 11 bases between the two germline ends. The CDR3 length is 13 residues. The CDR3 sequence: CASSAQGPYGYTF. The CDR3 DNA is TGTGCCAGCAGTGCCCAGGGACCCTATGGCTACACCTTC.

This clonotype was seen a few times. The chain recombines TRBV20-1 with TRBJ2-7, with 10 bases that match TRBD2. V shed 1 base, J shed 0 bases, and the junction held 6 bases outside the gene matches. The CDR3 runs to 16 residues. Germline V gives CDR1 DFQATT, CDR2 SNEGSKA (reference sequence). CDR3 DNA sequence: TGCAGTGCTAGAGCCCCTGGACTAGCGGCCTCCTACGAGCAGTACTTC. Translation: CSARAPGLAASYEQYF.

J is TRBJ2-1 and V is TRBV5-1; 15 bases are shared with TRBD2. Per germline, CDR1 SGHRS and CDR2 YFSETQ. V shed 3 bases, J shed 0 bases, and the junction held 7 bases outside the gene matches. The CDR3 totals 19 residues. The DNA for the CDR3 is TGCGCCAGCAGCTGGGGACTAGCGGGGGGAGTTAGCTCCTACAATGAGCAGTTCTTC. Its translation is CASSWGLAGGVSSYNEQFF.